The 8 T cell receptor beta chains below all came from one sample that was sequenced in a study of T-cell memory formation after mild COVID-19. TCRdb used MiXCR to reprocess the 5' RACE reads, holding one entry per CDR3 protein. In the table there are under 450,000 distinct CDR3 sequences, under 25% of which are singletons. The sequenced sample was PBMCs or a T cell subset sorted from them (not recorded which). The receptor set was obtained from an adult woman who had mild COVID-19 (a few samples of this study predate the infection). Cell type and time point are not known.

This sequence joins TRBV7-2 and TRBJ2-1, with D uncertain. The CDR3 totals 14 residues. Trimming cost V 5 bases and J 4 bases, with 12 bases left between them. The germline V gene has CDR1 SGHTA and CDR2 FQGNSA. Written as DNA, the CDR3 is TGTGCCAGCAGCCCCGACTCCTTTTACAATGAGCAGTTCTTC. Translation gives CASSPDSFYNEQFF.

The chain links TRBV20-1 to TRBJ1-2; 7 nucleotides match TRBD1. Losses at the gene ends were 5 bases for V and 6 bases for J; bases not matched to a gene: 12. Looked up from germline, CDR1 is DFQATT and CDR2 is SNEGSKA (reference sequence). The CDR3 covers 14 residues. The CDR3 sequence: CSAQTGLEMDGYTF. DNA of the CDR3: TGCAGTGCTCAGACAGGGTTGGAGATGGATGGCTACACCTTC.

In its sample, this clonotype was seen once. The J gene is TRBJ2-3, the V gene TRBV6-4; 9 nucleotides align to TRBD1. In germline, CDR1 is MRHNA, CDR2 SNTAGT. The CDR3 contains 15 residues. J was trimmed by 4 bases and V by 6 bases; bases with no gene match: 8. Here the CDR3 DNA reads TGTGCCAGCAGCGAATCGGGACAGGGATCAGATACGCAGTATTTT. It is translated as CASSESGQGSDTQYF.

This clonotype appeared a few times. The chain uses TRBV5-1 and TRBJ2-7; D is unclear. The CDR3 spans 15 residues. Germline CDR1 is SGHRS and CDR2 is YFSETQ. V was trimmed by 4 bases and J by 3 bases, leaving 17 bases between them. CDR3 in amino acids: CASSPQDALRYEQYF. Here the CDR3 DNA reads TGCGCCAGCAGCCCGCAGGACGCTCTCCGCTACGAGCAGTACTTC.

The chain couples TRBV19 to TRBJ1-4; no clear D gene. The CDR3 is 15 amino acids. The V and J ends lost 2 bases and 6 bases respectively, with 13 bases between them. Germline V lookup: CDR1 LNHDA, CDR2 SQIVND (reference sequence). The CDR3 loop reads CASSIQTSGDEKLFF. The CDR3 nucleotides read TGTGCCAGTAGTATACAGACGAGCGGCGATGAAAAACTGTTTTTT.

The chain employs TRBV6-4 and TRBJ1-5; no clear D. Germline CDR1 MRHNA, CDR2 SNTAGT. The CDR3 spans 16 residues. Trimming shortened V by 2 bases and J by 1 base, and 12 bases separated the two germline ends. As DNA, the CDR3 is TGTGCCAGCAGTGACCCCCGTCTTATGAGCAATCAGCCCCAGCATTTT. Protein: CASSDPRLMSNQPQHF.

The chain employs TRBV30 and TRBJ2-7; D is ambiguous. This CDR3 comprises 13 residues. V was shortened by 2 bases and J by 7 bases, with 15 bases between the two germline ends. The germline V gene encodes CDR1 GTSNPN and CDR2 SVGIG (reference sequence). For the CDR3, the DNA is TGTGCCTGGAGTAACCTTTTCGTAAGGGAGCAGTACTTC. Translating it yields CAWSNLFVREQYF.

This clonotype has just a few counts. J is TRBJ2-1 and V is TRBV6-1; D may correspond to TRBD1 or TRBD2 (6 bases each). Germline CDR1 MNHNS, CDR2 SASEGT. The CDR3 sequence is 15 residues long. Trimming stripped 3 bases from V and 8 bases from J, with 17 bases between. The CDR3 DNA sequence: TGTGCCAGCAGTGACAGGGGACTCGCCGCCTATGAGCAGTTCTTC. It encodes CASSDRGLAAYEQFF.